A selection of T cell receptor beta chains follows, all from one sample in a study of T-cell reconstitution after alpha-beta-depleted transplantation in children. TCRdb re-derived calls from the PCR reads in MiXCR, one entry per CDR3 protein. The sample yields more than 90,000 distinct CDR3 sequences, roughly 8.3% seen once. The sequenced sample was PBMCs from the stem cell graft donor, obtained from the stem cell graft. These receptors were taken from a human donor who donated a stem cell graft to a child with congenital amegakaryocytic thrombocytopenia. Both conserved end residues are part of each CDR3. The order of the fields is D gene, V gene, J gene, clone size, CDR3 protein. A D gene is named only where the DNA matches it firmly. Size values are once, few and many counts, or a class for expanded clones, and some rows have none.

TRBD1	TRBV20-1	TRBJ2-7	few	CSAATGEDHEQYF
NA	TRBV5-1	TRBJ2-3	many	CASSLARITDTQYF
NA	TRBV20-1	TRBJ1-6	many	CSARRGGGYNSPLHF
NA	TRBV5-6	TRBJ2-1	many	CASSLDSSSYNEQFF
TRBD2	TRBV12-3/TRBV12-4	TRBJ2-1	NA	CTSRPPPRLAGKAYNEQFF
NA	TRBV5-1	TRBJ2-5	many	CASAQDTDKTQYF
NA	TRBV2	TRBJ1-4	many	CASLPMRGGDEKLFF
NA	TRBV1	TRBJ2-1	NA	CTSSQIPAGDVWDEQFF
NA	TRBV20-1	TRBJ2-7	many	CSARDPQGPTYEQYF
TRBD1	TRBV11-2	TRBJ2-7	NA	CASSFEGQGYEQYF
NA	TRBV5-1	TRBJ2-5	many	CASSLAIAEETQYF
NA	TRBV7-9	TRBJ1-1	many	CASSLVGRATEAFF
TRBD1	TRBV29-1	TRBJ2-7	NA	CSAAGTGYYEQYF
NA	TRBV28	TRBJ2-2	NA	CASSFPGLLELFF
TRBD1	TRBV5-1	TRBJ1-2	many	CASSLGWDSLYGYTF
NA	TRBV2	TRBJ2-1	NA	CASSALTGSNEQFF
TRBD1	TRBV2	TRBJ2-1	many	CASSLEPGQGSREFF
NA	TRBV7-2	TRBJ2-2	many	CACSSGDTGELFF
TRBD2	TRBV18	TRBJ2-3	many	CASSPTSGYTDTQYF
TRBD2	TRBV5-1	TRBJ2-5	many	CASSRPGEGTQYF
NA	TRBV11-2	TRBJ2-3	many	CASSFLETDTQYF
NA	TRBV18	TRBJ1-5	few	CASSPEADPSNQPQHF
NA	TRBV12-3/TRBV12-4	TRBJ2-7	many	CASRKRQDASYEQYF
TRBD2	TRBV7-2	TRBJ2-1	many	CASKWTSGSDYNEQFF
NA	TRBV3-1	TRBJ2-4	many	CASTSTWRDNIQYF
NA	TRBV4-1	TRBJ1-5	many	CASSRLIQGNQPQHF
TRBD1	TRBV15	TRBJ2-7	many	CATSRVQGVSEQYF
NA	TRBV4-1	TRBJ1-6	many	CASRRDWRADNSPLHF